These 30 T cell receptor beta chains originate from one sample sequenced in a study of T-cell reconstitution after alpha-beta-depleted transplantation in children. The TCRbeta library was prepared with unique molecular identifiers. TCRdb passed the PCR reads through MiXCR, listing each CDR3 protein once. The sample holds 250,000 to 400,000 distinct CDR3 sequences, 23% seen once. Source: PBMCs, mostly from graft donor cells, taken 180 days after TCRalphabeta/CD19-depleted stem cell transplant. All receptors come from a male patient between 5 and 17 years old who had a stem cell transplant for acute lymphoblastic leukemia, so the T cells may come from the graft donor.

The CDR3 bases are TGTGCCAGCAGCTTGGATAATGAAAAACTGTTTTTT. It yields the protein CASSLDNEKLFF. The chain couples TRBV7-9 to TRBJ1-4; D is unclear. The CDR3 is 12 residues long. Germline V gene sequence: CDR1 SEHNR, CDR2 FQNEAQ (reference sequence). V lost 3 bases and J 4 bases, leaving 3 bases between the germline ends.

This clonotype was seen more than once but under ten times. The V gene is TRBV20-1, the J gene TRBJ2-4; maybe TRBD1 (5 bases). The CDR3 sequence is 14 residues long. Trimming removed 4 bases from V and 3 bases from J, with 13 bases in between. In germline, CDR1 is DFQATT, CDR2 SNEGSKA (reference sequence). The CDR3 region is CSAIRDSGKNIQYF. CDR3 sequence (DNA): TGCAGTGCTATCAGGGATAGTGGCAAAAACATTCAGTACTTC.

V usage is TRBV24-1 and J usage is TRBJ1-2; perhaps TRBD1 as D (5 bases). With 5 bases removed from V and 2 bases from J, the gap between germline ends came to 20 bases. The CDR3 length is 17 residues. The V gene's germline CDR1 is KGHDR and CDR2 SFDVKD. The CDR3: CATSGGAGKTGNYGYTF. The CDR3 region has the DNA TGTGCCACCAGTGGAGGAGCAGGGAAGACTGGAAACTATGGCTACACCTTC.

V gene TRBV21-1 combines with J gene TRBJ1-1; the table calls TRBD1, which could not be checked here. TRBV21-1 is flagged as a pseudogene. CDR3 length equals 18 residues. The CDR3, as DNA: TGTGCCAGCAGCAAAGATCCTAGCAGGGGGGGTTTGAGAACTGAAGCTTTCTTT. Protein: CASSKDPSRGGLRTEAFF.

This clonotype was seen a few times. The chain uses TRBV7-9 and TRBJ2-1, with 10 bases lining up with TRBD2. The CDR3 contains 17 residues. Germline values: CDR1 SEHNR, CDR2 FQNEAQ (reference sequence). Trimming at V came to 1 base and at J to 0 bases, leaving 3 bases not matched to a gene. CDR3 in amino acids: CASSLDASGSSYNEQFF. The CDR3 DNA reads as TGTGCCAGCAGCTTAGACGCTAGCGGGAGCTCCTACAATGAGCAGTTCTTC. Supplemented by reference TRBV7-9 and TRBJ2-1, the full variable domain reads DTGVSQNPRHKITKRGQNVTFRCDPISEHNRLYWYRQTLGQGPEFLTYFQNEAQLEKSRLLSDRFSAERPKGSFSTLEIQRTEQGDSAMYLCASSLDASGSSYNEQFFGPGTRLTVL.

J is TRBJ2-7 and V is TRBV20-1; 11 bases line up with TRBD2. With V trimmed by 0 bases and J by 3 bases, 10 bases remained unmatched. CDR3 length: 17 amino acids. Germline-derived CDR1 and CDR2 are DFQATT and SNEGSKA (reference sequence). This CDR3 reads CSARDPASGRMIYEQYF. The CDR3 DNA sequence: TGCAGTGCTAGAGATCCGGCTAGCGGGAGGATGATCTACGAGCAGTACTTC.

This clonotype appeared a few times. The V gene is TRBV5-1, the J gene TRBJ1-2; D gene uncertain. The CDR3 spans 14 residues. Germline assignment: CDR1 SGHRS and CDR2 YFSETQ. Trimming left V 0 bases short and J 3 bases short, with 9 bases between. The CDR3 DNA reads TGCGCCAGCAGCTTGGACACTCCTGACTATGGCTACACCTTC. It specifies CASSLDTPDYGYTF.

The V and J genes are TRBV4-1 and TRBJ2-7; maybe TRBD1 (7 bases). The CDR3 sequence is 15 residues long. The germline V gene encodes CDR1 MGHRA and CDR2 YSYEKL. Deletions cut 4 bases from V and 2 bases from J, with 15 bases between. The CDR3 coding sequence is TGCGCCAGCAGCCTAATGCGGGACAGCCCCTACGAGCAGTACTTC. It is translated as CASSLMRDSPYEQYF.

This clonotype was seen a few times. The chain recombines TRBV7-8 with TRBJ1-1; D is possibly TRBD1 (5 bases). The CDR3 has 16 amino acids. Germline loops: CDR1 SGHVS, CDR2 FQNEAQ. Between the trimmed V and J ends, which lost 6 bases and 6 bases, there was a span of 23 bases. As DNA, the CDR3 is TGTGCCAGCAGAACCTTAGGCAGGGAAGCTAGCGCTGAAGCTTTCTTT. Amino acid sequence: CASRTLGREASAEAFF. Full variable domain (outside the CDR3, taken from reference TRBV7-8 and TRBJ1-1): GAGVSQSPRYKVAKRGQDVALRCDPISGHVSLFWYQQALGQGPEFLTYFQNEAQLDKSGLPSDRFFAERPEGSVSTLKIQRTQQEDSAVYLCASRTLGREASAEAFFGQGTRLTVV.

The chain employs TRBV7-9 and TRBJ2-7; TRBD2 matches at 8 bases. The germline V gene has CDR1 SEHNR and CDR2 FQNEAQ (reference sequence). V was pared by 4 bases and J by 2 bases, with 4 bases of the junction left unmatched. The CDR3 contains 14 residues. The CDR3 region is CASSYGLATYEQYF. Written as DNA, the CDR3 is TGTGCCAGCAGCTACGGACTAGCAACCTACGAGCAGTACTTC.

The chain has TRBV3-1 and TRBJ1-5, with 9 nucleotides matching TRBD1. The CDR3 consists of 18 residues. Germline V gene lookup returns CDR1 LGHDT and CDR2 YNNKEL (reference sequence). Trimming took 1 base from V and 4 from J; bases not matched to a gene: 11. CDR3 coding DNA: TGTGCCAGCAGCCAAGGGCGGGACAGGGTAATCGGAAATCAGCCCCAGCATTTT. This codes for CASSQGRDRVIGNQPQHF.

Written as DNA, the CDR3 is TGCGCCAGCAGCCAAGGACAAAAAAGCACAGATACGCAGTATTTT. It translates to CASSQGQKSTDTQYF. The genes are TRBV4-1 and TRBJ2-3; D is uncertain. The CDR3 covers 15 residues. Deletions cut 1 base from V and 0 bases from J, with 8 bases between. From germline, CDR1 is MGHRA and CDR2 YSYEKL.

The V gene is TRBV20-1, the J gene TRBJ2-1; 10 nucleotides match TRBD2. Germline CDR1 and CDR2: DFQATT and SNEGSKA (reference sequence). V gave up 0 bases and J gave up 6 bases; unmatched junction bases: 8. The CDR3 length is 16 residues. The CDR3 region has the DNA TGCAGTGCTAGAGATAGTAGCGGGAGGCACTCCAATGAGCAGTTCTTC. This translates into CSARDSSGRHSNEQFF.

This clonotype was recorded at least ten times. The chain employs TRBV29-1 and TRBJ1-2; 8 nucleotides align to TRBD1. The CDR3 totals 12 residues. CDR1 is SQVTM, CDR2 ANQGSEA, per germline. The junction had 0 bases not matched to a gene; V was cut back by 4 bases and J by 2 bases. The CDR3: CSVGQGNYGYTF. Here the CDR3 DNA reads TGCAGCGTTGGACAGGGGAACTATGGCTACACCTTC.

This clonotype was recorded a few times. The rearrangement joins TRBV6-2 or TRBV6-3 to TRBJ2-4; 7 bases fit TRBD1. CDR1 and CDR2 (germline): MNHEY, SVGEGT. This CDR3 contains 15 residues. The trim removed 2 bases at V and 8 bases at J, leaving 9 bases unmatched. CDR3 residues: CASSYPTGRRDIQYF. CDR3 in DNA: TGTGCCAGCAGTTACCCGACAGGGAGAAGAGACATTCAGTACTTC.

There are a few counts of this clonotype. The genes are TRBV7-9 and TRBJ1-1; 7 nucleotides match TRBD1. Germline CDR1 reads SEHNR; CDR2 reads FQNEAQ (reference sequence). The CDR3 sequence is 13 residues long. Losses at the gene ends were 2 bases for V and 5 bases for J; bases not matched to a gene: 2. The CDR3 DNA reads TGTGCCAGCAGCTTAATCAGGGGGACTGAAGCTTTCTTT. Protein: CASSLIRGTEAFF.

This clonotype was counted only a few times. The chain combines TRBV20-1 with TRBJ2-1; tentatively, D is TRBD2 (6 bases). V lost 4 bases and J lost 0, with 10 bases in between. Germline V CDR1 and CDR2: DFQATT, SNEGSKA (reference sequence). The CDR3 is made up of 14 amino acids. The chain's CDR3 is CSAIEEGSYNEQFF. The CDR3 DNA reads as TGCAGTGCTATCGAGGAGGGCTCCTACAATGAGCAGTTCTTC.

This clonotype was seen more than once but under ten times. The DNA of the CDR3 is TGCAGCGTTGAAGAGGGGGGCCCCTTCTACGAGCAGTACTTC. This codes for CSVEEGGPFYEQYF. This chain connects TRBV29-1 to TRBJ2-7; D may be TRBD1 or TRBD2 (6 bases each). CDR3 length: 14 residues. Germline V lookup: CDR1 SQVTM, CDR2 ANQGSEA. With 0 bases removed from V and 3 bases from J, the gap between germline ends came to 12 bases.

The gene calls are TRBV11-2 and TRBJ1-4; a possible D gene is TRBD1 (5 bases). Germline V gene data show CDR1 as SGHAT and CDR2 as FQNNGV. This CDR3 is built from 14 residues. Trimming removed 5 bases from V and 7 bases from J, with 14 bases in between. CDR3 protein: CASSAGGLGEKLFF. The CDR3 coding sequence is TGTGCCAGCAGCGCCGGGGGGTTGGGTGAAAAACTGTTTTTT.

V usage is TRBV7-9 and J usage is TRBJ2-1; 9 positions match TRBD1. CDR3 length equals 16 residues. The V gene's germline CDR1 is SEHNR and CDR2 FQNEAQ (reference sequence). With 5 bases clipped from V and 4 bases from J, the junction kept 9 bases outside the gene matches. The CDR3 sequence: CASSPPGTGMYNEQFF. DNA of the CDR3: TGTGCCAGCAGCCCCCCCGGGACAGGGATGTACAATGAGCAGTTCTTC.

This clonotype turned up a few times. This sequence joins TRBV7-8 and TRBJ1-6; D gene uncertain. The germline CDR1 and CDR2 sequences are SGHVS and FQNEAQ. The CDR3 spans 12 residues. Trimming left V 1 base short and J 14 bases short, with 9 bases between. For the CDR3, the DNA is TGTGCCAGCAGCTTAGGGGGTAGGACCCTCCACTTT. Residues: CASSLGGRTLHF. The full variable domain, completed using reference TRBV7-8 and TRBJ1-6, is GAGVSQSPRYKVAKRGQDVALRCDPISGHVSLFWYQQALGQGPEFLTYFQNEAQLDKSGLPSDRFFAERPEGSVSTLKIQRTQQEDSAVYLCASSLGGRTLHFGNGTRLTVT.

This chain connects TRBV29-1 to TRBJ2-3; D is unclear. The ends were cut back, 7 bases at V and 0 bases at J, with 11 bases in the middle. In germline, CDR1 is SQVTM, CDR2 ANQGSEA. CDR3 length equals 13 residues. CDR3 amino acids: CSAAGSSTDTQYF. The CDR3 nucleotides are TGCAGCGCCGCAGGTTCTAGCACAGATACGCAGTATTTT.

The sample holds a few counts of this clonotype. The chain couples TRBV25-1 to TRBJ1-2; weak D call: TRBD1 (5 bases). The V end lost 5 bases, the J end lost 8 bases, and 15 bases lay between the germline ends. This CDR3 comprises 13 residues. Germline V gives CDR1 MGHDK, CDR2 SYGVNS. CDR3 nucleotide sequence: TGTGCCAGCAGTCCCCCTGCCCAGGGAGGCTACACCTTC. It encodes CASSPPAQGGYTF.

This clonotype turned up a few times. The CDR3 region is CAISVKGETQYF. The DNA of the CDR3 is TGTGCCATCAGTGTGAAGGGAGAGACCCAGTACTTC. The chain links TRBV10-3 to TRBJ2-5, with unresolved D. This CDR3 is built from 12 residues. From germline, CDR1 is ENHRY and CDR2 SYGVKD. V gave up 4 bases and J gave up 4 bases, with 7 bases separating them.

This clonotype turned up a few times. The chain joins TRBV5-1 to TRBJ1-1; 7 nucleotides align to TRBD1. Per the germline V gene, CDR1 is SGHRS and CDR2 is YFSETQ. V gave up 4 bases and J gave up 1 base; unmatched junction bases: 4. The CDR3 is 14 residues long. CDR3 residues: CASSGRQGNTEAFF. Written as DNA, the CDR3 is TGCGCCAGCAGCGGCAGACAGGGGAACACTGAAGCTTTCTTT. Supplemented by reference TRBV5-1 and TRBJ1-1, the full variable domain reads KAGVTQTPRYLIKTRGQQVTLSCSPISGHRSVSWYQQTPGQGLQFLFEYFSETQRNKGNFPGRFSGRQFSNSRSEMNVSTLELGDSALYLCASSGRQGNTEAFFGQGTRLTVV.

The chain couples TRBV19 to TRBJ2-7; D possibly corresponds to TRBD2 (6 bases). V was trimmed by 3 bases and J by 2 bases, leaving 14 bases between them. Germline lookup yields CDR1 LNHDA and CDR2 SQIVND (reference sequence). The CDR3 extends over 15 amino acids. CDR3 protein: CASSMGSGATYEQYF. In DNA, the CDR3 is TGTGCCAGTAGTATGGGGTCGGGAGCGACCTACGAGCAGTACTTC. The variable domain in full, completed from reference TRBV19 and TRBJ2-7, reads DGGITQSPKYLFRKEGQNVTLSCEQNLNHDAMYWYRQDPGQGLRLIYYSQIVNDFQKGDIAEGYSVSREKKESFPLTVTSAQKNPTAFYLCASSMGSGATYEQYFGPGTRLTVT.

The chain joins TRBV7-6 to TRBJ2-3; 12 bases fit TRBD2. The CDR3 is 16 residues long. V shed 5 bases, J shed 4 bases, and the junction held 7 bases outside the gene matches. Germline CDR1 is SGHVS and CDR2 is FNYEAQ. CDR3 sequence: CASSPRLAGVADTQYF. CDR3 nucleotides: TGTGCCAGCAGCCCCCGACTAGCGGGAGTGGCAGATACGCAGTATTTT. Together with reference TRBV7-6 and TRBJ2-3, the CDR3 gives the full variable domain: GAGVSQSPRYKVTKRGQDVALRCDPISGHVSLYWYRQALGQGPEFLTYFNYEAQQDKSGLPNDRFSAERPEGSISTLTIQRTEQRDSAMYRCASSPRLAGVADTQYFGPGTRLTVL.

This clonotype was counted a few times. The rearrangement links TRBV11-2 to TRBJ2-1; D perhaps matches TRBD2 (6 bases). The germline V gene has CDR1 SGHAT and CDR2 FQNNGV. This CDR3 is 13 amino acids long. Trimming removed 2 bases from V and 9 bases from J, with 11 bases in between. CDR3: CASSLTAGIEQFF. The CDR3 DNA reads TGTGCCAGCAGCTTAACAGCGGGCATTGAGCAGTTCTTC.

The chain recombines TRBV6-1 with TRBJ2-7, with TRBD2 matching 11 bases. Germline-derived CDR1 and CDR2 are MNHNS and SASEGT. The ends lost 7 bases at V and 7 bases at J; junction bases unmatched: 15. This CDR3 has 16 amino acids. The CDR3 loop is CASTETGTSGVKEQYF. In DNA, the CDR3 is TGTGCCAGCACCGAGACCGGGACTAGCGGAGTAAAGGAGCAGTACTTC.

V usage is TRBV20-1 and J usage is TRBJ2-2; TRBD1 agrees at 8 bases. Germline V lookup: CDR1 DFQATT, CDR2 SNEGSKA (reference sequence). V lost 0 bases to trimming and J lost 1 base; unmatched junction nucleotides: 1. This CDR3 has 15 amino acids. The CDR3 reads CSAREDRVNTGELFF. The CDR3 nucleotides read TGCAGTGCTAGAGAGGACAGGGTGAACACCGGGGAGCTGTTTTTT.